This record covers a single T cell receptor beta chain. This entry belongs to a study of shared clonotypes between healthy human individuals. TCRdb's copy holds only in-frame clones and misses some; the assay was immunoSEQ multiplex PCR. Here the sample spans about 980,000 clones, about three quarters being singletons. Germline V gene lookup returns CDR1 SNHLY and CDR2 FYNNEI. The CDR3 length is 15 residues. The V and J ends lost 4 bases and 9 bases, in that order; junction bases with no gene match: 10. The sequence was obtained from a young man in good health. The chain couples TRBV2 to TRBJ2-3, with 10 bases lining up with TRBD2. The sample comprised memory CD4+ T cells sorted from blood. As for subset: CD45RA-negative fraction. CDR3 amino acids: CASSVSGTSVPTQYF. Here the CDR3 DNA reads TGTGCCAGCAGTGTCTCCGGGACTAGCGTTCCAACGCAGTATTTT.